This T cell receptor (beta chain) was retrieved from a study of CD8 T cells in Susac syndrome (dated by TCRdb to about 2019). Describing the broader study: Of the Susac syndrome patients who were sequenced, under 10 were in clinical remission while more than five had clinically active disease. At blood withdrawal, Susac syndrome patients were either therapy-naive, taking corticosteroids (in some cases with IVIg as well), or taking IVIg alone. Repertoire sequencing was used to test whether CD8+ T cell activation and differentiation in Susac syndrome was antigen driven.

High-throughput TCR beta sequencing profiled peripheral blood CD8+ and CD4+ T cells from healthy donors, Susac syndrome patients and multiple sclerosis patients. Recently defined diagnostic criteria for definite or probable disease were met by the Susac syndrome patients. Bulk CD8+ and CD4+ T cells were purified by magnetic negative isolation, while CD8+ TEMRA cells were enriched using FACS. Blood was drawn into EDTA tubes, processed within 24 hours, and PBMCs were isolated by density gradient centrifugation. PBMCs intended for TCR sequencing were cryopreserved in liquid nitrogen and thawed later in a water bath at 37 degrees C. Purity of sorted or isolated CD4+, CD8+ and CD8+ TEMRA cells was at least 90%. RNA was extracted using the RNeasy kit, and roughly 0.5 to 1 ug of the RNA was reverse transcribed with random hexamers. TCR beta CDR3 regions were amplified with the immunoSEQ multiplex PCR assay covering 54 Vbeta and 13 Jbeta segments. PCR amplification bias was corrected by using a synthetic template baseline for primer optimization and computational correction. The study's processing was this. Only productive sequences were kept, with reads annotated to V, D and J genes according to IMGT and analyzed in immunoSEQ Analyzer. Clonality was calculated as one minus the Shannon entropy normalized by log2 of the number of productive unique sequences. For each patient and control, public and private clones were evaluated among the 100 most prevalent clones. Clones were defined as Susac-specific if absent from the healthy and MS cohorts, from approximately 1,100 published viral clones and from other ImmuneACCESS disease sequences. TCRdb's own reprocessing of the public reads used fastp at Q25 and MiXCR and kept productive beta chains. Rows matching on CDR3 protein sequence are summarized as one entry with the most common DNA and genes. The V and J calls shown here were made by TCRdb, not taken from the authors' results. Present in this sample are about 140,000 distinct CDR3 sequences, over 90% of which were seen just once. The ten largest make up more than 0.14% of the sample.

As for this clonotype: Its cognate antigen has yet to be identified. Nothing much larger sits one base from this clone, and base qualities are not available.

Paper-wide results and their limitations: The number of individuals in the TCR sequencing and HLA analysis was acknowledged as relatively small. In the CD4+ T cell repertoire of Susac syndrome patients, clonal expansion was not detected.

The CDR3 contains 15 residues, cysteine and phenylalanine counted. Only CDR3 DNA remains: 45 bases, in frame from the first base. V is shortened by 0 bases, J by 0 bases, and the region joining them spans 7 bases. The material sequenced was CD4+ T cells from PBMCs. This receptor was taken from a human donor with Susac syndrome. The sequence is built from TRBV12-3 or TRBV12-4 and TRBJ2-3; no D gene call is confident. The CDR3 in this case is CASSLALPSTDTQYF. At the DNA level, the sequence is TGTGCCAGCAGTTTAGCGTTGCCTAGCACAGATACGCAGTATTTT.